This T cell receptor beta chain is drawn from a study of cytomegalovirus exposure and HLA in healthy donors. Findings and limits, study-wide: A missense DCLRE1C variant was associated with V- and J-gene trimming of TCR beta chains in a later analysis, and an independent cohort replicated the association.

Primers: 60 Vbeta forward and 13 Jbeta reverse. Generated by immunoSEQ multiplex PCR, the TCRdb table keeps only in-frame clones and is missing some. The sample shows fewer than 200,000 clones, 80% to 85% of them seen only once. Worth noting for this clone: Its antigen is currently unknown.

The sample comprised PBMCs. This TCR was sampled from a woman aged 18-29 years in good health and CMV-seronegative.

The CDR3 sequence: CAWSMGTGLEGYEQYV. For the CDR3, the DNA is TGTGCCTGGTCGATGGGAACGGGACTAGAAGGCTACGAGCAGTACGTC. The V and J genes are TRBV30 and TRBJ2-7; 8 nucleotides align to TRBD2. The V gene end was trimmed by 5 bases and the J gene end by 3 bases; junction bases not matched to a gene: 15. CDR1 is GTSNPN and CDR2 is SVGIG in the germline V gene (reference sequence). The CDR3 is 16 amino acids.